This T cell receptor (beta chain) was captured by sequencing in a study of T cells in Graves' hyperthyroidism and ophthalmopathy. Findings and caveats of the study: Most clonotypes that expanded in the thyroid above 0.001 also showed up in blood.

Points on this clonotype: No antigen is known for it.

Germline assignment: CDR1 LNHDA and CDR2 SQIVND (reference sequence). J was trimmed by 7 bases and V by 11 bases; bases with no gene match: 13. The CDR3 length is 13 residues. Across 18 months, stable Graves' hyperthyroidism was marked by no progression to ophthalmopathy. Amplified TCR beta CDR3 regions came from RNA transcripts. Carried out on the TCR CDR3, a first-round RT-PCR used the HTBI primer set. TCRdb re-called the multiplex PCR reads with MiXCR, one entry per CDR3 protein. The sample carries 560,000 or so distinct CDR3 sequences, just over 45% recorded once. The receptor was derived from a woman aged 18 to 35 with Graves' hyperthyroidism. The material sequenced was peripheral blood or thyroid tissue (not recorded which). V is TRBV19 and J is TRBJ1-2; 7 positions match TRBD1. CDR3 in DNA: TGTGCCGCCCGTCAGGGGGGGGCGGGTGGCTACACCTTC. Protein: CAARQGGAGGYTF.